The table lists the clone carrying this T cell receptor (beta chain) with a few counts. Its antigen is still unknown. The sample comes from a study of cytomegalovirus exposure and HLA in healthy donors. Whole-study findings and limits: The study labeled around 160 TCR beta chains cytomegalovirus-associated. DRB1 showed the most TCR associations and HLA-C the fewest in a later analysis, as rates varied by HLA locus. Across donors, sequencing depth was assumed by presence/absence analyses to be roughly uniform.

Sampled while nominally healthy, donors likely had unrecorded immune exposures. It was with 60 Vbeta and 13 Jbeta primers that the PCR ran. Here immunoSEQ multiplex PCR was the method, and the copy in TCRdb shows in-frame clones only, minus some. Found here are some 120,000 clones, roughly 66% of them singletons; the top ten hold 4% to 5.5%. Germline-derived CDR1 and CDR2 are MDHEN and SYDVKM. CDR3 length: 12 residues. V lost 4 bases and J 3 bases, leaving 7 bases between the germline ends. The sequence came from a man in his fifties or sixties in good health and CMV-seropositive. Sequenced sample: PBMCs. J is TRBJ2-7 and V is TRBV28; no clear D gene. The CDR3 here is CASSSVNYEQYF. The CDR3 nucleotides are TGTGCCAGCAGTTCGGTTAACTACGAGCAGTACTTC.